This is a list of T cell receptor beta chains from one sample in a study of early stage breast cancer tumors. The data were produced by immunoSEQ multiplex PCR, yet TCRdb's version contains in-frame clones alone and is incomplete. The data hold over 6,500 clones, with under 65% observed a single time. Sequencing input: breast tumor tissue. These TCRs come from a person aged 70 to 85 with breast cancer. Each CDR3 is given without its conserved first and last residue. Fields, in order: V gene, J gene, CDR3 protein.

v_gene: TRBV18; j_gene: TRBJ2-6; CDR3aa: ASSPISSGANVLT
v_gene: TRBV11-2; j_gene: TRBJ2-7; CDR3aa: ASSLGTNSRPEQY
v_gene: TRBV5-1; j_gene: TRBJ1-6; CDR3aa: ASNPTGQGPPLH
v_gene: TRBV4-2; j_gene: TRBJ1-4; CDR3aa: ASSHTLQEGNEKLF
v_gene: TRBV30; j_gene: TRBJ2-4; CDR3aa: ASSFGTGIAKNIQY
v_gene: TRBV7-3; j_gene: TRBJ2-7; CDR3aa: ASSLAGSYEQY
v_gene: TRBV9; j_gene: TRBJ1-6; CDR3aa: ASSVVSAGSPLH
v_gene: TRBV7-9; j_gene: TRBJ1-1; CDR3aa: ASRQPYGTDEAF
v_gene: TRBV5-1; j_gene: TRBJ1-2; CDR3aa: ASSTGQGAGYT
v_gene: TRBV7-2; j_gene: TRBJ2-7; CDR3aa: ASSRERAYEQY
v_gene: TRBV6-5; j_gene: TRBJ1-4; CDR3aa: ASSYRGGEKLF
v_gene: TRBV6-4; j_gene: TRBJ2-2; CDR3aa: ASSAQGAGTGELF
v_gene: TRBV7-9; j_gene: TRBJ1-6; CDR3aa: ASSFKGQGGSPLH
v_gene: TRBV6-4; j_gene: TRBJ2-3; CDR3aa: ASSERASEADTQY
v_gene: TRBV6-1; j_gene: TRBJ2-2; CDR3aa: ASRGGGELF
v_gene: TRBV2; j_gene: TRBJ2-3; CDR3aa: ASSSPGGPYTQY
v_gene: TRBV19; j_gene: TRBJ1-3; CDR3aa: ASSRTGSSPLSGNTIY
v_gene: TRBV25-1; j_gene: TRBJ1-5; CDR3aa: ASSGDRSNQPQH
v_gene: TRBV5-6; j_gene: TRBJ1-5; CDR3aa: ASSLRGMSNQPQH
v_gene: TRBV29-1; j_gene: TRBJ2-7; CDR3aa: SVGQRSPLLYEQY
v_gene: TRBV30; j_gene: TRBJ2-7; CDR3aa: AWSVGTGIPYEQY
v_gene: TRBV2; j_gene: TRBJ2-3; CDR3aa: ASGRGGSTDTQY
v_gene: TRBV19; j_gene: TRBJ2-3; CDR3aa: ASSGTSGGGTDTQY
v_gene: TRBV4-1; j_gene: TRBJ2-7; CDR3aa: ASSQGQRNYEQY
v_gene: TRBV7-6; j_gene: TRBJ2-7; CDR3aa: ASSPRFGDRGYEQY
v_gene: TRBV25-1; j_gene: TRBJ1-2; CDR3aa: ASSRGVNYGYT
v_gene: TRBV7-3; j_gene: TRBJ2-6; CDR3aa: ASSLGGEISGANVLT
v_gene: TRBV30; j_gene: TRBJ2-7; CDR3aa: AWSRDRGYEQY
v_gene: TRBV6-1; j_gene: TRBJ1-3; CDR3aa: ASSEDPGQGWPDGNTIY
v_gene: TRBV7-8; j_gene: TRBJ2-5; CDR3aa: ASSLAGQIQETQY
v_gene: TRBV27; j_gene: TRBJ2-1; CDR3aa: ASSLGHSQQGGEQF
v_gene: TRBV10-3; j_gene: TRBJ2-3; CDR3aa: ATGGLADTQY
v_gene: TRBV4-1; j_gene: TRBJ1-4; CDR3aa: ASSHSGEREKLF
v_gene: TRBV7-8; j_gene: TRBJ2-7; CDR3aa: ASSATIPGQSYEQY
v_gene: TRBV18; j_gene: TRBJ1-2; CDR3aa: ASSTGTGGAYGYT